The source of this TCR beta chain is a study of T cell clusters in autoimmune cytopenias. TRB amplification used approximately 250 ng of peripheral blood genomic DNA. Multiplex touch-down PCR amplified TRB using TRB-A and TRB-B pools in one tube. From the multiplex PCR reads, TCRdb lists one entry per CDR3 protein and no DNA. The repertoire shows several thousand distinct CDR3 sequences; the top ten hold around 35%. As regards this clonotype: The antigen remains unidentified.

Whole-study findings and limits: TRB repertoire shifts in secondary cytopenia and chronic lymphocytic leukemia mostly reflected lymphoma, not autoimmunity.

The same sample was also used in a study of T cell repertoires in aging, cancer and after chemotherapy.

The sequenced material came from peripheral blood. The TCR comes from a human donor in good health.

CDR3: CASSEPGQGNIQYF. V and J are TRBV6-1 and TRBJ2-4; there is no DNA to check the TCRdb D call of TRBD1. The germline CDR1 and CDR2 sequences are MNHNS and SASEGT. CDR3 length: 14 amino acids.